This T cell receptor beta chain was retrieved from a study of cytomegalovirus exposure and HLA in healthy donors. V was cut by 3 bases and J by 0 bases, with 22 bases left in between. The CDR3 sequence is 18 residues long. The germline V gene has CDR1 SGDLS and CDR2 YYNGEE. This clone appeared once. Primers included in the PCR were 60 Vbeta and 13 Jbeta primers. Only in-frame clones appear in the TCRdb table, and some are missing; sequencing was by immunoSEQ multiplex PCR. The sample includes some 76,000 clones, about nine tenths of them seen just once. The sequence was collected from a woman between 25 and 40 years old in good health and CMV-seronegative. Sequenced sample: PBMCs. V usage is TRBV9 and J usage is TRBJ2-7; perhaps TRBD1 as D (5 bases). As DNA, the CDR3 is TGTGCCAGCAGCGAGGGGCCGGGTGGCGGCTTGGCCTCCTACGAGCAGTACTTC. Translated, it gives CASSEGPGGGLASYEQYF.